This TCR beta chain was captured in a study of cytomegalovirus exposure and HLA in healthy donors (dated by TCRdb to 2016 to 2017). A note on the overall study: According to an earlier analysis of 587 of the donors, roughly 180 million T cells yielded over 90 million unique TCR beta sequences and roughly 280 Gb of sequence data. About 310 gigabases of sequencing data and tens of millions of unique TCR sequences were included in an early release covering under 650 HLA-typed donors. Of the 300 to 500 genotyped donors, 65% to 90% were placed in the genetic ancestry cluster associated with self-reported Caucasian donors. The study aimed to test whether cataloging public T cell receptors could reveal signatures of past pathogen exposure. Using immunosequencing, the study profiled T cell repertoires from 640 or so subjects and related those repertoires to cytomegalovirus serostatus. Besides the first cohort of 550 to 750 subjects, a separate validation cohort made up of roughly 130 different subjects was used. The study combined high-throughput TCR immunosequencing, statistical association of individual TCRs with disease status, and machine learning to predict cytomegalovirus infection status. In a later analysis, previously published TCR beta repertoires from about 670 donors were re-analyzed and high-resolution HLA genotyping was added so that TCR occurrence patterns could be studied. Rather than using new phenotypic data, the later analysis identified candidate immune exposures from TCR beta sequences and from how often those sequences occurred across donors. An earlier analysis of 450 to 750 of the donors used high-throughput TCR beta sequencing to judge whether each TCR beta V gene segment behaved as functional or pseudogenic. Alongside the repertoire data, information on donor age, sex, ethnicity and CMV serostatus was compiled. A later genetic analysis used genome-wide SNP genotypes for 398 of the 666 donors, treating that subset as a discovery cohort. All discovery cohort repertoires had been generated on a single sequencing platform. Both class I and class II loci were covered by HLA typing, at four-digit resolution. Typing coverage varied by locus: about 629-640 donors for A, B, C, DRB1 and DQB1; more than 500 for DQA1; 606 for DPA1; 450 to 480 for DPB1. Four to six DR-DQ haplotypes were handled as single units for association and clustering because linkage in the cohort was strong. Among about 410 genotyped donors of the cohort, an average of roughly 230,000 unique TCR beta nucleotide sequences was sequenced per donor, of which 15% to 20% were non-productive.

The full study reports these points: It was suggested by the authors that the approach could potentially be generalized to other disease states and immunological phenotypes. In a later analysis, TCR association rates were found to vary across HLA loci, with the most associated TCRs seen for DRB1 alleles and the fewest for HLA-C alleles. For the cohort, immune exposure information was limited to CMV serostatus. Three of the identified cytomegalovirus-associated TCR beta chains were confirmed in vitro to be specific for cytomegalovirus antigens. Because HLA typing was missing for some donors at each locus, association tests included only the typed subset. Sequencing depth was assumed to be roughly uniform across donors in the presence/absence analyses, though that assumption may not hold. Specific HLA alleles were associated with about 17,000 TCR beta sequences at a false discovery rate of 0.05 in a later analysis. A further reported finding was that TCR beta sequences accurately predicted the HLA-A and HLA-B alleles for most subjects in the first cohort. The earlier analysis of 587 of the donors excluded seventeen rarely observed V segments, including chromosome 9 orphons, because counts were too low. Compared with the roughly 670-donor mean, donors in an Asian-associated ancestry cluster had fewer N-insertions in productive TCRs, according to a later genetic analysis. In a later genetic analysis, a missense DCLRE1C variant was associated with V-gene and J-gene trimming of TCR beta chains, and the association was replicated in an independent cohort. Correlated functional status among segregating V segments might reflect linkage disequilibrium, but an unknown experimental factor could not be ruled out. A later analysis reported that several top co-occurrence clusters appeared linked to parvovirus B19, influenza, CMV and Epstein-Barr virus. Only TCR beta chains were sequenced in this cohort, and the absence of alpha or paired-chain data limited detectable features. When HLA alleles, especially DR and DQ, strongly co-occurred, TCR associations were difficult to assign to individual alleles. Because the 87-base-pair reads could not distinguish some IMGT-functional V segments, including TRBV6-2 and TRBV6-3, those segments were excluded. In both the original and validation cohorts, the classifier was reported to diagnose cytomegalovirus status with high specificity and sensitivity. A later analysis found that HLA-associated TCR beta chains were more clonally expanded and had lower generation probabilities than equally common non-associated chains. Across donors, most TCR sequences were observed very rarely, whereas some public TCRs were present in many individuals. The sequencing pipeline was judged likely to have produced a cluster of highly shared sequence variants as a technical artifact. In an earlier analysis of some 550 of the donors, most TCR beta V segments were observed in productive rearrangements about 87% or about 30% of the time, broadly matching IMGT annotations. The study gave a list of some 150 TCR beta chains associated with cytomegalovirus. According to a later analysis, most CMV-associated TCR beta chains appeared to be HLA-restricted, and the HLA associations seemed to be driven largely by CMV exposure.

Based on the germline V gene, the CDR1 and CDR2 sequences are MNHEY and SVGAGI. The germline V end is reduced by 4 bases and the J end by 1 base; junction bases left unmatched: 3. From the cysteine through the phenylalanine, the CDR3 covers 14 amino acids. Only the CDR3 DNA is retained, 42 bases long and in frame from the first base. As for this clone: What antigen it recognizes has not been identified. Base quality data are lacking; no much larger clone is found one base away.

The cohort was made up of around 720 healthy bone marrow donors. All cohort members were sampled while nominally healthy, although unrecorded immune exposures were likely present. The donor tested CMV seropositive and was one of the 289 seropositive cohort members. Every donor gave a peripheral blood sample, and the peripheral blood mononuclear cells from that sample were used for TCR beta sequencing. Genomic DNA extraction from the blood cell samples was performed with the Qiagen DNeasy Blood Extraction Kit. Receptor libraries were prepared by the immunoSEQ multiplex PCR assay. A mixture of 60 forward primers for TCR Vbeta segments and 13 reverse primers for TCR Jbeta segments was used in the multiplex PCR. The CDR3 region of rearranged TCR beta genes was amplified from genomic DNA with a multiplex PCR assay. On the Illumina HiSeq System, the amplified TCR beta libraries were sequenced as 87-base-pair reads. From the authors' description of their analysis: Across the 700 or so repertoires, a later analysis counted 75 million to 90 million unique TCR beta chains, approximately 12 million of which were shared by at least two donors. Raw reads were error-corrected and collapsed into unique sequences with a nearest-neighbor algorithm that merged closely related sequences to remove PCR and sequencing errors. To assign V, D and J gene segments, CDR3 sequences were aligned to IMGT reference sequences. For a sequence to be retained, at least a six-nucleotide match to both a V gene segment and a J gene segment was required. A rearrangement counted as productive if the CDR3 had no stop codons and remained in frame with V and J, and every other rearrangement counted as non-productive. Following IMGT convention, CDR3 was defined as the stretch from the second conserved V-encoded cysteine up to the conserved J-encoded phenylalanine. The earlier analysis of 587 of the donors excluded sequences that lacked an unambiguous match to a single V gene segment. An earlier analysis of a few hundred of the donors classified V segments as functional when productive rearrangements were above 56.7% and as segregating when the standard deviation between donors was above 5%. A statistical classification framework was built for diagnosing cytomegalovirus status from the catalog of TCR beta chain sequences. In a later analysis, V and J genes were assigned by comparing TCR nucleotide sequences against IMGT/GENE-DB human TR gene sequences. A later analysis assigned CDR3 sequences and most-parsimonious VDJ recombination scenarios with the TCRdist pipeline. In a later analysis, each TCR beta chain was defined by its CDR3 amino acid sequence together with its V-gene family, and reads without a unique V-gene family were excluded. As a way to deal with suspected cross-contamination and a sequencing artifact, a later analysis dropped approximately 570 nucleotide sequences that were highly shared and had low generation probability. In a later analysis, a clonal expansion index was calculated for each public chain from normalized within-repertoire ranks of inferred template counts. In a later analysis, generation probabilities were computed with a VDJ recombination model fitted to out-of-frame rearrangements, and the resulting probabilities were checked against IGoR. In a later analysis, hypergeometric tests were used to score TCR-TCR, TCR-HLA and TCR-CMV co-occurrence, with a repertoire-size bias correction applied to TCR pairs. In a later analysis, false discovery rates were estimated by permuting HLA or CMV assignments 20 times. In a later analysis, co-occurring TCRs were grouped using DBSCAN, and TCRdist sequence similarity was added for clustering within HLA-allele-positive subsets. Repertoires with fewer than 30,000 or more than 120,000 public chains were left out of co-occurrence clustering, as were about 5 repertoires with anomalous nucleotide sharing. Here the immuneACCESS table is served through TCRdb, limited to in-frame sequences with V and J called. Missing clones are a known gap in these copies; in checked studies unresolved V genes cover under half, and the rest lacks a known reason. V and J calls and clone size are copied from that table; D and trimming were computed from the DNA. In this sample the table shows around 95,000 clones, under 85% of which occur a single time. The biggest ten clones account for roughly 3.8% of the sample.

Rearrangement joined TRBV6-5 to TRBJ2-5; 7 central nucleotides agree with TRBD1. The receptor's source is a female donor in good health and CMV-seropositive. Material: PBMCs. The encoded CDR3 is CASSFGTVQETQYF. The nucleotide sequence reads TGTGCCAGCAGTTTCGGGACAGTCCAAGAGACCCAGTACTTC.